These 3 T cell receptor beta chains came from one sample sequenced in a study of shared clonotypes between healthy human individuals. Repertoires were generated with immunoSEQ multiplex PCR, while TCRdb's copy carries only in-frame clones and drops some. The table includes over 400,000 clones, 90% to 97% detected once. The sequencing input was naive CD4+ T cells sorted from blood. Indicated subset: CD45RA+ positively selected. These receptors were collected from a woman in her 30s in good health.

The chain combines TRBV28 with TRBJ2-1, with a weak D call TRBD1 (6 bases). This CDR3 has 15 residues. The ends were cut back, 7 bases at V and 6 bases at J, with 19 bases in the middle. Germline-derived CDR1 and CDR2 are MDHEN and SYDVKM. CDR3 nucleotide sequence: TGTGCCAGCATGCCGGGACAAGCATTTATCAATGAGCAGTTCTTC. This codes for CASMPGQAFINEQFF.

The rearrangement uses TRBV18 and TRBJ2-5; tentatively, D is TRBD1 or TRBD2 (5 bases each). CDR1 KGHSH and CDR2 LQKENI come from the germline V gene. The CDR3 is 16 amino acids. With 0 bases removed from V and 2 bases from J, the gap between germline ends came to 13 bases. The CDR3 region has the DNA TGTGCCAGCTCACCACCGGGGGTGGAATCGCAAGAGACCCAGTACTTC. Translation: CASSPPGVESQETQYF.

This chain joins TRBV5-1 and TRBJ1-1; TRBD1 matches at 8 bases. Trimming removed 4 bases from V and 1 base from J; junction bases left unmatched: 9. This CDR3 contains 16 residues. The germline V gene encodes CDR1 SGHRS and CDR2 YFSETQ. The CDR3 nucleotides read TGCGCCAGCAGCGATCAGAGGACAGGGCCGAACACTGAAGCTTTCTTT. The encoded protein is CASSDQRTGPNTEAFF.